The clone carrying this TCR beta chain is labeled as medium-sized. Its antigen is unknown. The data originate from a study of T-cell memory formation after mild COVID-19. Barcoded TCR alpha and TCR beta cDNA libraries with UMIs came from 5'RACE using constant-segment primers. TCRdb re-derived calls from the 5' RACE reads in MiXCR, one entry per CDR3 protein. The sample yields roughly 7,000 distinct CDR3 sequences, less than 75% seen once. The CDR3 is made up of 14 amino acids. The J segment lost 6 bases and the V segment lost 5 bases, leaving 9 bases of the junction unmatched. CDR1 is SEHNR and CDR2 is FQNEAQ in the germline V gene (reference sequence). Study-wide findings and caveats: For contracting clones, CD4+ ones sat mainly in CM and EM, CD8+ in EMRA. Contracting clones from day 15 to 85 showed balanced CD4/CD8; later expanders favored CD4+. Certain responding clones were present in pre-infection memory, suggesting participation of cross-reactive memory.

The chain carries TRBV7-9 and TRBJ2-7; 8 nucleotides line up with TRBD2. The sequence was obtained from an adult who had mild COVID-19 (a few samples of this study predate the infection). Cell type and time point are not known. Sequenced sample: PBMCs or a T cell subset sorted from them (not recorded which). In DNA, the CDR3 is TGTGCCAGCAGCGCCCCAGCGGGGGTCGGCGAGCAGTACTTC. It encodes CASSAPAGVGEQYF.